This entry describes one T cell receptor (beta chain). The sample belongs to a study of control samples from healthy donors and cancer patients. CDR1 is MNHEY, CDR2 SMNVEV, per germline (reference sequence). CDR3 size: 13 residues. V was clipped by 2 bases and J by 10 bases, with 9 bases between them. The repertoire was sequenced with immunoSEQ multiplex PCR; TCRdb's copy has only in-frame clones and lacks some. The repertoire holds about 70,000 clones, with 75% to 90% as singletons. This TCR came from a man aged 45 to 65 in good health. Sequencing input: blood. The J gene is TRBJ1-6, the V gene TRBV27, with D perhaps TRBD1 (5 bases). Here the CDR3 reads CASSLQGRSPLHF. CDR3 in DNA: TGTGCCAGCAGTTTACAGGGACGATCACCCCTCCACTTT.